One sample yielded the 20 T cell receptor beta chains listed below, sequenced in a study of blood T cell repertoires in COVID-19. The protocol was immunoSEQ multiplex PCR, while the TCRdb copy is restricted to in-frame clones and leaves out a portion. The table lists around 47,000 clones, around nine tenths of them singletons, with about 10% in the top ten. The sequenced sample consisted of peripheral blood. The receptors here all came from a man aged 50 or older with active COVID-19.

The CDR3 coding sequence is TGTGCCACCAGTGATTTCCTCAGCAATCAGCCCCAGCATTTT. As protein: CATSDFLSNQPQHF. This rearrangement joins TRBV24-1 to TRBJ1-5; D uncertain. V dropped 1 base and J dropped 1 base, with 4 bases sitting between them. This CDR3 has 14 amino acids. The V gene's germline CDR1 is KGHDR and CDR2 SFDVKD.

The chain combines TRBV18 with TRBJ2-7; 8 positions agree with TRBD2. The CDR3 sequence is 14 residues long. Unmatched junction bases numbered 8, after V lost 5 bases and J lost 5 bases. Germline V gene data show CDR1 as KGHSH and CDR2 as LQKENI. CDR3 in amino acids: CASSITPGRDEQYF. CDR3 coding DNA: TGTGCCAGCTCAATCACACCCGGGAGGGACGAGCAGTACTTC.

This CDR3 reads CASGSLGLKYTF. CDR3 sequence (DNA): TGTGCTAGTGGTTCACTGGGCCTTAAGTACACCTTC. This rearrangement joins TRBV12-5 to TRBJ1-2; D uncertain. V was pared by 4 bases and J by 11 bases, with 14 bases between. Per the germline V gene, CDR1 is LGHNT and CDR2 is FRNRAP. The CDR3 sequence is 12 residues long.

CDR3 region: CASSQGTFPNTGELFF. The DNA of the CDR3 is TGTGCCAGCAGCCAAGGGACATTCCCGAACACCGGGGAGCTGTTTTTT. The chain uses TRBV3-1 (or the pseudogene TRBV3-2) and TRBJ2-2; a weak D match, TRBD1 (5 bases). The CDR3 is made up of 16 amino acids. The V end was cut by 1 base, the J end by 0 bases, with 9 bases between. From germline, CDR1 is LGHDT and CDR2 YNNKEL (reference sequence).

The J gene is TRBJ2-6, the V gene TRBV4-1, with 8 positions matching TRBD1. Losses at the gene ends were 1 base for V and 1 base for J; bases not matched to a gene: 3. This CDR3 has 17 amino acids. Germline V gene sequence: CDR1 MGHRA, CDR2 YSYEKL. This CDR3 is CASSQGTGTSGANVLTF. The CDR3 bases are TGCGCCAGCAGCCAAGGGACAGGGACTTCTGGGGCCAACGTCCTGACTTTC.

The chain links TRBV10-3 to TRBJ2-7, with 7 positions matching TRBD1. This CDR3 spans 14 amino acids. The germline gives CDR1 ENHRY, CDR2 SYGVKD. After removal of 6 bases from V and 6 bases from J, the junction contained 11 bases not matched to a gene. CDR3 protein: CAIRDRSLLVEQYF. In nucleotides, the CDR3 is TGTGCCATCAGGGACAGGAGCCTCTTGGTCGAGCAGTACTTC.

The chain has TRBV11-3 and TRBJ2-2; 9 nucleotides agree with TRBD1. The CDR3 is made up of 17 amino acids. Germline V gives CDR1 SGHNT, CDR2 YENEEA. J lost 1 base, V lost 5 bases, and 8 bases had no gene match. The CDR3 DNA reads as TGTGCCAGCAGCCCCGATGGACAGGGGAAGAACACCGGGGAGCTGTTTTTT. As protein: CASSPDGQGKNTGELFF.

This chain joins TRBV6-5 and TRBJ2-1; no clear D. This CDR3 has 14 residues. Trimming cost V 0 bases and J 4 bases, with 7 bases left between them. Germline assignment: CDR1 MNHEY and CDR2 SVGAGI. CDR3 protein: CASSYSGQYNEQFF. As DNA, the CDR3 is TGTGCCAGCAGTTACTCTGGCCAGTACAATGAGCAGTTCTTC.

J is TRBJ1-1 and V is TRBV12-5, with no clear D. The CDR3 is 14 amino acids. V was shortened by 2 bases and J by 0 bases, with 7 bases between the two germline ends. Germline values: CDR1 LGHNT, CDR2 FRNRAP. This CDR3 is CASGLPVMNTEAFF. As DNA, the CDR3 is TGTGCTAGTGGTTTGCCGGTTATGAACACTGAAGCTTTCTTT. Complete variable domain (other parts from reference TRBV12-5 and TRBJ1-1): DARVTQTPRHKVTEMGQEVTMRCQPILGHNTVFWYRQTMMQGLELLAYFRNRAPLDDSGMPKDRFSAEMPDATLATLKIQPSEPRDSAVYFCASGLPVMNTEAFFGQGTRLTVV.

The V call is TRBV3-1 (or the pseudogene TRBV3-2), the J call TRBJ2-2; perhaps TRBD1 as D (5 bases). Trimming stripped 3 bases from V and 6 bases from J, with 8 bases between. CDR1 is LGHDT and CDR2 is YNNKEL in the germline V gene (reference sequence). CDR3 size: 13 residues. The CDR3 bases are TGTGCCAGCAGCCACGAAGGGGCCGGGGAGCTGTTTTTT. Translation: CASSHEGAGELFF.

The chain employs TRBV6-5 and TRBJ1-1; 8 bases fit TRBD1. The V and J ends lost 6 bases and 12 bases, in that order; junction bases with no gene match: 9. Germline CDR1 MNHEY, CDR2 SVGAGI. CDR3 length: 12 residues. The CDR3 bases are TGTGCCAGCAGAAAGGAGACAGGGGTAACTTTCTTT. It yields the protein CASRKETGVTFF.

The chain joins TRBV19 to TRBJ2-1, with 8 bases that match TRBD2. Germline V gene lookup returns CDR1 LNHDA and CDR2 SQIVND (reference sequence). The CDR3 sequence is 13 residues long. The V and J ends lost 11 bases and 7 bases, in that order; junction bases with no gene match: 10. The CDR3 here is CASAREGPNEQFF. Here the CDR3 DNA reads TGTGCCTCCGCCCGGGAGGGCCCAAATGAGCAGTTCTTC. The complete variable domain, with remaining parts taken from reference TRBV19 and TRBJ2-1, reads DGGITQSPKYLFRKEGQNVTLSCEQNLNHDAMYWYRQDPGQGLRLIYYSQIVNDFQKGDIAEGYSVSREKKESFPLTVTSAQKNPTAFYLCASAREGPNEQFFGPGTRLTVL.

V and J are TRBV27 and TRBJ1-2, with 7 positions matching TRBD1. In germline, CDR1 is MNHEY, CDR2 SMNVEV (reference sequence). The CDR3 has 19 amino acids. Germline trimming cut 1 base from V and 6 bases from J; bases unmatched to any gene: 20. CDR3 in DNA: TGTGCCAGCAGTTTATGGGTTAGGGACACGCACAGGGGTAATGATGGCTACACCTTC. This sequence encodes CASSLWVRDTHRGNDGYTF.

This rearrangement joins TRBV7-2 to TRBJ2-1, with 8 bases identical to TRBD2. The CDR3 spans 16 residues. Looked up from germline, CDR1 is SGHTA and CDR2 is FQGNSA. Trimming took 6 bases from V and 9 from J; bases not matched to a gene: 16. CDR3 protein: CASRPGGSGDPGEQFF. The CDR3 DNA sequence: TGTGCCAGCAGACCTGGGGGTAGCGGGGACCCGGGTGAGCAGTTCTTC.

This clone was seen a few times. The gene calls are TRBV4-2 and TRBJ1-6; tentatively, D is TRBD1 (5 bases). V shed 8 bases and J shed 3 bases, with 11 bases lying between them. The CDR3 runs to 14 residues. CDR1 is LGHNA, CDR2 YNFKEQ, per germline. CDR3 sequence (DNA): TGTGCCAGCGCGACAGAGCGCTATAATTCACCCCTCCACTTT. This encodes CASATERYNSPLHF.

The chain joins TRBV6-5 to TRBJ2-7, with 8 bases fitting TRBD2. The V gene end was trimmed by 0 bases and the J gene end by 4 bases; junction bases not matched to a gene: 5. The CDR3 contains 15 residues. CDR1 is MNHEY, CDR2 SVGAGI, per germline. The CDR3 DNA is TGTGCCAGCAGTTACTCTCCGACTAGCGAGTACGAGCAGTACTTC. This encodes CASSYSPTSEYEQYF.

The rearrangement links TRBV5-1 to TRBJ1-1, with a possible D match to TRBD1 (5 bases). V was shortened by 3 bases and J by 1 base, with 10 bases between the two germline ends. CDR3 size: 14 residues. Germline V gives CDR1 SGHRS, CDR2 YFSETQ. DNA of the CDR3: TGCGCCAGCAGCTACGGGGACTCGAACACTGAAGCTTTCTTT. This encodes CASSYGDSNTEAFF.

This sequence joins TRBV15 and TRBJ2-1; TRBD2 might be the D (6 bases). V was clipped by 0 bases and J by 2 bases, with 11 bases between them. The CDR3 is made up of 16 amino acids. From germline, CDR1 is LNHNV and CDR2 YYDKDF (reference sequence). CDR3 residues: CATSRDSRGPYNEQFF. CDR3 coding DNA: TGTGCCACCAGCAGAGATTCGCGGGGACCCTACAATGAGCAGTTCTTC.

The sample holds one count of this clone. The chain combines TRBV7-2 with TRBJ2-3, with a possible D match to TRBD2 (6 bases). The CDR3 totals 15 residues. From germline, CDR1 is SGHTA and CDR2 FQGNSA. The ends were cut back, 1 base at V and 5 bases at J, with 13 bases in the middle. The CDR3 nucleotides read TGTGCCAGCAGCTTAGTGGCTAGCGAAGGAGATACGCAGTATTTT. This translates into CASSLVASEGDTQYF.

This clone is categorized as medium-sized. The chain employs TRBV6-5 and TRBJ1-6; D is perhaps TRBD1 (5 bases). The CDR3 consists of 14 residues. V dropped 6 bases and J dropped 6 bases, with 12 bases sitting between them. Germline CDR1 MNHEY, CDR2 SVGAGI. CDR3 nucleotides: TGTGCCAGCAGCCTGGATAGGGGTAATTCACCCCTCCACTTT. It translates to CASSLDRGNSPLHF.